This TCR beta chain originates from a study of CD8+ T cells in alopecia areata (dated by TCRdb to the late 2010s). For the study in its entirety: Treated patients were enrolled in an open-label pilot trial of oral tofacitinib at 5 to 10 mg twice daily for moderate-to-severe alopecia areata. Amplification of TCRbeta CDR3 regions was done by immunoSEQ multiplex PCR using 35 Vbeta forward primers and 13 Jbeta reverse primers. RNA came from the PAXgene miRNA kit for fixed scalp, the miRNeasy kit for PBMCs, and the RNeasy kit for mouse skin. Clonality in the scalp was compared among normal scalp (n=4), patchy alopecia areata scalp (n=8), and alopecia totalis/universalis scalp (n=8). The study used high-throughput TCRbeta sequencing to examine T cell clonal expansion in alopecia areata, in both the C3H/HeJ mouse model and human patients. Scalp tissue and sorted CD4+ and CD8+ peripheral blood T cells from patchy and totalis/universalis alopecia areata patients and from healthy controls were covered by human TCRbeta sequencing. In treated patients, disease severity was measured using the SALT score, which gives the percentage of scalp surface area affected. Biopsies were taken from tofacitinib-treated patients at baseline and again at 4 and 24 weeks into treatment, and several of those patients also had a later scalp biopsy. Tofacitinib was administered for 6 to 18 months, and 6 months of follow-up off drug were then conducted to assess delayed response and recurrence.

The intended sense of this specimen's treatment or condition label: oral pan-JAK inhibitor, 5-10 mg twice daily. From alopecia areata patients, peripheral blood was collected along with lesional scalp punch biopsies. PBMCs were separated by density centrifugation and stained for CD3, CD4 and CD8, after which CD4+ and CD8+ T cells were sorted on a FACSAria. The CDR1 and CDR2 encoded by the germline V gene are SGHAT and FQNNGV. V gives up 3 bases and J gives up 5 bases, and the segment between their germline ends measures 10 bases. Taken from cysteine to phenylalanine, the CDR3 has 14 residues. Only the CDR3 DNA stays, 42 bases, in frame from base 1. As to this clone: Its antigen is still unknown. Base qualities were left out, and no much larger clone turns up one base away.

Study-wide conclusions, independent of this receptor: With tofacitinib, both scalp clonality and the number of expanded CD8+ clones among the top 100 scalp clones went down significantly. Scalp TCR repertoire analysis is complicated because resident alphabeta T cells in normal human skin are also sequenced, whereas mouse skin is dominated by gammadelta T cells. During tofacitinib treatment, many expanded lesional clones remained in scalp and blood, and this persistence may partly explain relapse after treatment is stopped. The treated cohort was small, with a single nonresponder, so links between baseline CD8+ expansion and response need larger studies. Shared TCR sequences between patients were less evident than in mice, which may be partly attributable to HLA diversity in the patient population. Higher clonality and more expanded CD8+ clones were observed in lesional scalp than in normal scalp, particularly in alopecia totalis/universalis, a finding suggestive of antigenic drive.

The library came from the immunoSEQ multiplex PCR assay. RNA was extracted from all samples and reverse transcribed into cDNA as template for TCR sequencing. SuperScript III was used to make first-strand cDNA, primed with a 2:1 mix of oligo-dT and random hexamers. A synthetic immune receptor repertoire was used to measure amplification bias, and any remaining bias was corrected computationally. The authors' analysis ran thus. Raw reads were preprocessed to remove errors, and CDR3 was defined by IMGT conventions from the conserved cysteine to phenylalanine. Clonality was calculated as 1 minus Shannon entropy normalized by log2 of the number of productive unique TCRs. Scalp TCRbeta sequences were cross-referenced with sorted blood CD4 and CD8 repertoires so that the CD4 or CD8 identity of scalp clones could be inferred. Entries here come from immuneACCESS through TCRdb and include only in-frame sequences with V and J called. Some clones fail to appear in such tables; in the studies checked, an unresolved V gene covers under half of the shortfall, and the cause of the remainder is unknown. For V, J and clone size, that table is used; D and trimming come from the DNA. This sample comprises approximately 210,000 clones, over 60% of them detected only once. The biggest ten clones account for 1% to 1.5% of the sample.

This sample comprised CD4+ T cells sorted from blood, obtained at week 44, from a patient treated with tofacitinib. The source is a human donor with alopecia areata. This receptor chain uses TRBV11-2 and TRBJ2-2, and the D gene may be TRBD1, 6 bases matching. The CDR3 loop reads CASSLGDRTGELFF. The base sequence is TGTGCCAGCAGCTTGGGAGACAGGACCGGGGAGCTGTTTTTT.